This TCR beta chain was documented in a study of Graves' ophthalmopathy and Graves' hyperthyroidism. This clonotype turned up a few times. The authors amplified TCR beta CDR3 regions, and they did so from RNA transcripts for repertoire sequencing. Scientists carried out first-round RT-PCR using HTBI primers and then a second-round multiplex PCR. TCRdb reprocessed the multiplex PCR reads with MiXCR, giving one entry per CDR3 protein. The sample shows approximately 1.2 million distinct CDR3 sequences, around a third of them seen only once. This CDR3 is 14 amino acids long. V lost 5 bases, J lost 0 bases, and 9 bases lay in between. CDR1 SGHVS and CDR2 FNYEAQ come from the germline V gene.

The TCR was taken from an adult man with Graves' hyperthyroidism. The rearrangement uses TRBV7-6 and TRBJ2-3; D perhaps matches TRBD1 (5 bases). Material: peripheral blood or thyroid tissue (not recorded which). The CDR3 loop reads CASSRRQSTDTQYF. The CDR3 DNA reads as TGTGCCAGCAGCCGCAGACAGAGCACAGATACGCAGTATTTT.